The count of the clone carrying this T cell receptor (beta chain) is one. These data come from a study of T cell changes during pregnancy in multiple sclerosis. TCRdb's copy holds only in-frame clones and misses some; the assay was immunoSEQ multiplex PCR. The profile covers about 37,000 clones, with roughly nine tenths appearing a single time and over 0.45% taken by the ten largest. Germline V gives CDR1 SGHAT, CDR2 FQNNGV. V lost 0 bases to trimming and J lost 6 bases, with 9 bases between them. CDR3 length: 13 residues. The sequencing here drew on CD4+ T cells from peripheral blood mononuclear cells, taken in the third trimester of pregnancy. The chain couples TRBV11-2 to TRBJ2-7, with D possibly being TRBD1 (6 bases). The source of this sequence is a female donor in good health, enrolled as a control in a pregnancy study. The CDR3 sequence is CASSLDRGGEQYF. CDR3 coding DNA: TGTGCCAGCAGCTTAGATCGAGGGGGCGAGCAGTACTTC. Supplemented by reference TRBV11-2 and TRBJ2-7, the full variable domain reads EAGVAQSPRYKIIEKRQSVAFWCNPISGHATLYWYQQILGQGPKLLIQFQNNGVVDDSQLPKDRFSAERLKGVDSTLKIQPAKLEDSAVYLCASSLDRGGEQYFGPGTRLTVT.